The clone carrying this T cell receptor beta chain showed up many times. The time point: before trial treatment. The treatment that donors received included nivolumab, ipilimumab, aspirin, low-dose cyclophosphamide and low-dose radiotherapy. Qualifying patients carried advanced solid tumors devoid of tumor-infiltrating lymphocytes. Both TCRalpha and TCRbeta chains were reverse transcribed with V-gene-specific primers. With a V-primer adapter and a constant-region primer, TCRs were amplified for approximately 19 PCR cycles. TCRdb called the reads again in MiXCR, with one record for every CDR3 protein. The table includes 60,000 to 75,000 distinct CDR3 sequences, about 25% detected once. This sample stems from a study of low-dose radiotherapy and immunotherapy resistance in tumors. Overall study context: Doses of 0.5 Gy per fraction every 2 weeks, totaling 6.5 Gy, went to Cohort 1. The study gave patients oral aspirin 300 mg daily for four cycles from cycle 1 day 1.

In germline, CDR1 is MDHEN, CDR2 SYDVKM. The CDR3 consists of 15 residues. Losses at the gene ends were 5 bases for V and 7 bases for J; bases not matched to a gene: 8. The V gene is TRBV28, the J gene TRBJ2-3, with 11 bases lining up with TRBD2. The TCR originated in a male donor with rectosigmoid adenocarcinoma. The sequenced sample was PBMCs, obtained before treatment. CDR3 DNA: TGTGCCAGCAGTACCCTGGGACTAGCGGTTCATACGCAGTATTTT. It specifies CASSTLGLAVHTQYF.